This record concerns one T cell receptor beta chain sequence. Its target is not known. The data stem from a study of shared clonotypes between healthy human individuals. Overall study findings and caveats: Among a handful of donors, approximately 5% of naive CD4 clonotypes were found in common.

The CDR3 spans 16 residues. J was trimmed by 1 base and V by 3 bases; bases with no gene match: 5. Germline CDR1 reads LNHDA; CDR2 reads SQIVND (reference sequence). Profiling relied on immunoSEQ multiplex PCR, and the TCRdb table lists in-frame clones only, not all of them. The profile shows roughly 1,500,000 clones, around 98% of them singletons. The sequence was collected from a young man in good health. V and J are TRBV19 and TRBJ2-3, with 9 nucleotides matching TRBD2. Sequenced sample: naive CD4+ T cells sorted from blood. Subset meaning: CD45RA+ positively selected. The CDR3 nucleotides are TGTGCCAGTAGTATTTGGTTAGCGGGAGGCACAGATACGCAGTATTTT. Encoded protein: CASSIWLAGGTDTQYF.